The T cell receptor (beta chain) described here comes from a study of blood T cell repertoires in COVID-19. Study background: Material from acute and convalescent COVID-19 was sourced from the United States, Italy and Spain. From T cells, B-cell-depleted T cells, or PBMCs came the material, which was cDNA or gDNA.

Per germline, CDR1 MNHNY and CDR2 SVGAGI (reference sequence). The V and J ends lost 6 bases and 7 bases, in that order; junction bases with no gene match: 6. CDR3 length: 14 amino acids. Sequencing was performed with immunoSEQ multiplex PCR; in TCRdb, only in-frame clones are kept and a portion is missing. Of approximately 210,000 clones listed, 84% are singletons. This clone came up once. This clonotype originated in a woman in her fifties or sixties with active or convalescent COVID-19. This rearrangement joins TRBV6-6 to TRBJ1-5; 10 bases map to TRBD1. Sequenced input: peripheral blood. The CDR3 region has the DNA TGTGCCAGCAGCAAGACAGGGGGCGCCCAGCCCCAGCATTTT. Encoded protein: CASSKTGGAQPQHF.